This T cell receptor beta chain originates from a study of blood T cell repertoires in COVID-19. V shed 6 bases, J shed 1 base, and the junction held 8 bases outside the gene matches. The CDR3 has 16 amino acids. CDR1 is KGHSH, CDR2 LQKENI, per germline. Per the original data handling: Amplifying reference gene primers gave estimates of nucleated cell counts. Sequencing used immunoSEQ multiplex PCR; TCRdb keeps in-frame clones, though not all of them. The V and J calls and the clone size are those of that table, but D and trimming were determined from the DNA. Among roughly 180,000 clones listed, 82% were seen once.

The chain has TRBV18 and TRBJ2-7; 11 bases are a match to TRBD1. Input material: PBMCs or T cells enriched from blood (not recorded which). The origin of this receptor is a man in his 60s who had recovered from COVID-19. CDR3: CASSKGQGASSYEQYF. The CDR3 DNA sequence: TGTGCCAGCTCCAAAGGACAGGGGGCGAGTTCCTACGAGCAGTACTTC.